The rows below give T cell receptor beta chains drawn from one sample of a study of graft-versus-host responses after intestinal transplantation. Produced via immunoSEQ multiplex PCR; TCRdb's table is partial and in-frame only. The sample includes about 21,000 clones, 50% to 60% of them seen just once. The sample was alloreactive CD4+ T cells from a mixed lymphocyte reaction culture, taken before intestinal transplant. Receptors were obtained from a human patient who received an intestinal transplant. The CDR3 runs from the conserved cysteine through the conserved F or W. The D gene is left open where the match is weak. Size values are once, few and many counts, or a class for expanded clones, and some rows have none.

cdr3_aa,cdr3_nt,v_call,d_call,j_call,clone_size
CASSPLAGVEQTQYF,TGTGCCAGCTCACCGCTAGCGGGGGTTGAACAGACCCAGTACTTC,TRBV18,TRBD2,TRBJ2-5,few
CASSRLSYEQYF,TGTGCCAGCAGCCGTCTCTCCTACGAGCAGTACTTC,TRBV28,.,TRBJ2-7,few
CASSRTPYEQYF,TGTGCCAGCAGCCGGACACCCTACGAGCAGTACTTC,TRBV7-9,.,TRBJ2-7,.
CASTKGGGWGTEAFF,TGTGCCAGTACTAAAGGAGGGGGCTGGGGCACTGAAGCTTTCTTT,TRBV19,TRBD1,TRBJ1-1,.
CASSYRGGPYEQYF,TGTGCCAGCAGCTATCGGGGGGGCCCCTACGAGCAGTACTTC,TRBV7-6,TRBD2,TRBJ2-7,.
CASTYRDRGRLVGELFF,TGTGCCAGCACTTACCGGGACAGGGGGCGATTGGTCGGGGAGCTGTTTTTT,TRBV28,TRBD1,TRBJ2-2,few
CATSRGWETQYF,TGTGCCACCAGTCGAGGGTGGGAGACCCAGTACTTC,TRBV15,.,TRBJ2-5,.
CASSHPPQGLRSGYTF,TGTGCCAGTAGTCATCCCCCGCAGGGGCTAAGGAGTGGCTACACCTTC,TRBV19,.,TRBJ1-2,.
CTSSQGVSGRAEQETQYF,TGCACCAGCAGCCAAGGGGTTAGCGGGAGGGCCGAGCAAGAGACCCAGTACTTC,TRBV1,.,TRBJ2-5,.
CASSESFGRGYEQYF,TGCGCCAGCAGTGAGTCTTTCGGGAGAGGGTACGAGCAGTACTTC,TRBV10-1,.,TRBJ2-7,.
CSAELLAGGLGFF,TGCAGCGCAGAGTTATTAGCGGGAGGGCTTGGGTTCTTC,TRBV29-1,TRBD2,TRBJ2-1,.
CASSLVSGGFNEQFF,TGTGCCAGCAGCTTAGTTTCCGGGGGTTTTAATGAGCAGTTCTTC,TRBV11-2,.,TRBJ2-1,once
CASSDTGKRTQHF,TGTGCCAGTAGTGACACAGGGAAGAGGACCCAGCATTTT,TRBV19,.,TRBJ1-5,.
CASSYASTGNNSPLHF,TGTGCCAGCAGTTACGCCTCGACAGGGAATAATTCACCCCTCCACTTT,TRBV6-5,TRBD1,TRBJ1-6,.
CASSQDFRTGELFF,TGCGCCAGCAGCCAAGATTTCCGTACCGGGGAGCTGTTTTTT,TRBV4-3,.,TRBJ2-2,few
CASSLGTGNGPYGYTF,TGTGCCAGCAGCTTAGGGACAGGGAACGGCCCCTATGGCTACACCTTC,TRBV7-9,TRBD1,TRBJ1-2,.
CATSTGLPDSPLHF,TGTGCCACCTCGACAGGACTCCCTGATTCACCCCTCCACTTT,TRBV5-5,.,TRBJ1-6,few
CASSRVANYGYTF,TGTGCCAGCAGTCGTGTAGCTAACTATGGCTACACCTTC,TRBV14,.,TRBJ1-2,.
CATSRERDRSGNYGYTF,TGTGCCACCAGCAGAGAAAGGGACAGATCAGGGAACTATGGCTACACCTTC,TRBV15,TRBD1,TRBJ1-2,few
CASSLGRGRGETQYF,TGTGCCAGCAGCTTAGGCAGGGGGCGAGGAGAGACCCAGTACTTC,TRBV7-9,TRBD1,TRBJ2-5,.
CASLMGPPLPIQYF,TGTGCCAGCCTGATGGGGCCACCCCTCCCCATTCAGTACTTC,TRBV6-6,.,TRBJ2-4,few
CAWSVQGHLNEKLFF,TGTGCCTGGAGTGTACAGGGACACCTTAATGAAAAACTGTTTTTT,TRBV30,.,TRBJ1-4,.
CASSLFPPGTGPQKLFF,TGCGCCAGCAGCTTGTTCCCCCCCGGGACAGGGCCTCAAAAACTGTTTTTT,TRBV5-1,TRBD1,TRBJ1-4,.
CASSYSRGSYEQYF,TGTGCCAGCAGTTACTCACGCGGCTCCTACGAGCAGTACTTC,TRBV6-5,.,TRBJ2-7,.
CAISESRETQYF,TGTGCCATCAGTGAGTCTCGGGAGACCCAGTACTTC,TRBV10-3,.,TRBJ2-5,few
CASSLGGGWSNQPQHF,TGTGCCAGCAGCTTGGGGGGGGGTTGGAGCAATCAGCCCCAGCATTTT,TRBV5-6,.,TRBJ1-5,.
CASSPGTTDEQYF,TGTGCCAGCTCACCCGGGACTACGGACGAGCAGTACTTC,TRBV18,TRBD2,TRBJ2-7,few
CASSATRAGSYEQFF,TGTGCCAGCAGCGCGACACGGGCGGGATCCTATGAGCAGTTCTTC,TRBV7-9,.,TRBJ2-1,.
CASSVSGRSGELFF,TGCGCCAGCAGTGTATCAGGGCGATCCGGGGAGCTGTTTTTT,TRBV10-1,.,TRBJ2-2,.
CAIGTGIFNEQYF,TGTGCCATTGGGACAGGGATCTTCAACGAGCAGTACTTC,TRBV6-1,TRBD1,TRBJ2-7,.